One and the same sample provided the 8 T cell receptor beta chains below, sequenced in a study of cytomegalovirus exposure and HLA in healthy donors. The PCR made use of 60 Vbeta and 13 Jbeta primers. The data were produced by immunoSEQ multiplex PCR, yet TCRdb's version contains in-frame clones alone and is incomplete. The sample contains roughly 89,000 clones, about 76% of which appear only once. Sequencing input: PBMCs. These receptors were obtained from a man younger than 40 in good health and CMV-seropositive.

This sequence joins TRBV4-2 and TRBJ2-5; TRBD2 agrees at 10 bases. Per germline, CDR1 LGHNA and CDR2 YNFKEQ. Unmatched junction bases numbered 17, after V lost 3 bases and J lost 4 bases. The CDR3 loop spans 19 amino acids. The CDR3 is CASSHPSGGLMGRGETQYF. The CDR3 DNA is TGTGCCAGCAGCCACCCTAGCGGGGGATTGATGGGTCGCGGAGAGACCCAGTACTTC.

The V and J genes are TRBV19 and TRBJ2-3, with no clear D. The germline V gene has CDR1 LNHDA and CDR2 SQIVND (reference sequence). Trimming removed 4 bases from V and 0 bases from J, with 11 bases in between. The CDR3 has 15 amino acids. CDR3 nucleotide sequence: TGTGCCAGTAGTACTCAGACACCTAGCACAGATACGCAGTATTTT. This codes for CASSTQTPSTDTQYF.

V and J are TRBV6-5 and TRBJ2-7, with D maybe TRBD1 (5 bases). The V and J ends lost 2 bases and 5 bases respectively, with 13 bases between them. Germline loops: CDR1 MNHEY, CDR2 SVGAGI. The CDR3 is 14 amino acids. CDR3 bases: TGTGCCAGCAGTTACGGTCGACAGTTCGACGAGCAGTACTTC. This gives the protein CASSYGRQFDEQYF.

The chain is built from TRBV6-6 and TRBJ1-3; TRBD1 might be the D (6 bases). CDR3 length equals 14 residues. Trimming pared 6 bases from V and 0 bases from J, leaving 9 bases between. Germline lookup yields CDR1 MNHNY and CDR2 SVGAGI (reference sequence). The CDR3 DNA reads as TGTGCCAGCAGGGGACACCGCTCTGGAAACACCATATATTTT. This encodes CASRGHRSGNTIYF.

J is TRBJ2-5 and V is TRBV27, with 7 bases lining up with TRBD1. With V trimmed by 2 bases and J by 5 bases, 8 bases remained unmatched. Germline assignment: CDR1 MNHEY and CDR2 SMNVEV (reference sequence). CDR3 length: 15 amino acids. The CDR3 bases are TGTGCCAGCAGTTTACTAGGCACAGGGGCTGAGACCCAGTACTTC. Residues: CASSLLGTGAETQYF.

CDR3: CASSDLGVDEQYF. The CDR3 nucleotides are TGTGCCAGCAGTGATTTAGGGGTCGACGAGCAGTACTTC. The V and J genes are TRBV2 and TRBJ2-7, with a possible D match to TRBD1 (5 bases). This CDR3 comprises 13 residues. Germline values: CDR1 SNHLY, CDR2 FYNNEI. The V end lost 3 bases, the J end lost 5 bases, and 11 bases lay between the germline ends.

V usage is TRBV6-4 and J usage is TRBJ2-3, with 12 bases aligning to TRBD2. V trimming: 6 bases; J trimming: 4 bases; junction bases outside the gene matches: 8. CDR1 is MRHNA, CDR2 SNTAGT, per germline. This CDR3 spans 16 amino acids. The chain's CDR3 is CASSALAGGPADTQYF. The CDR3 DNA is TGTGCCAGCAGCGCGCTAGCGGGGGGGCCGGCAGATACGCAGTATTTT.

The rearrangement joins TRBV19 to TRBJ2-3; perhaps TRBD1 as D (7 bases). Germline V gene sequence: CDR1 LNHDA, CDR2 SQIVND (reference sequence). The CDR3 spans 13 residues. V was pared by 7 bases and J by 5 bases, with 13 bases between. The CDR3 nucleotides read TGTGCCAGTACACACAGGGGAGGAGATACGCAGTATTTT. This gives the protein CASTHRGGDTQYF.